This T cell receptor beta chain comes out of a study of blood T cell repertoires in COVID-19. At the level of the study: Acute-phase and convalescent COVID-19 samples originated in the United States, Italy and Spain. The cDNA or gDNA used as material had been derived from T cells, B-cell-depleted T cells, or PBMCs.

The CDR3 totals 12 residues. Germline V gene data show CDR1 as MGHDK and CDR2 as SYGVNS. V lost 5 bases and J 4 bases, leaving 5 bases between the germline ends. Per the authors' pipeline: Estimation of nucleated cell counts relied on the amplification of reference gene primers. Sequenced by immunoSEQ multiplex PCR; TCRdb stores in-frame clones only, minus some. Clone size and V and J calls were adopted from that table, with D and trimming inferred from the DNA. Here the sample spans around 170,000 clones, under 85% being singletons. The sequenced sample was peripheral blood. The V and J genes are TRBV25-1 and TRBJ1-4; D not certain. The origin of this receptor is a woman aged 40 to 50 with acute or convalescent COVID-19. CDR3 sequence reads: CASSTSNEKLFF. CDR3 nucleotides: TGTGCCAGCAGTACCAGTAATGAAAAACTGTTTTTT.